Listed here is a single T cell receptor beta chain. Its specific antigen is unknown. Per-nucleotide qualities are absent, and no much larger clonotype sits a single base away. TCRbeta CDR3 regions were amplified from genomic DNA using the immunoSEQ Assay, a bias-controlled multiplex PCR. As for the authors' bioinformatics: The number of nucleated cells in each sample was estimated from the amplification of reference gene primers within the assay. To quantify the absolute abundance of each unique TCRbeta CDR3 rearrangement, sequence reads were collapsed and filtered. For each sample, productive Simpson clonality was calculated as the square root of Simpson's diversity index over productive rearrangements. As stored in TCRdb, this immuneACCESS dataset retains in-frame rearrangements with V and J assigned. A fraction of the clones does not appear; measured against another copy, unresolved V genes explain less than half of the discrepancy, and the remainder lacks a known reason. The V and J calls and clone size are taken from that table; D and trimming were inferred from the DNA. The sample records some 220,000 clones, 84% of which are singletons. Roughly 20% of the sample belongs to the ten largest clones.

The collaborating institutions used their own protocols to collect whole blood in K2EDTA tubes. For TCRbeta analysis, collaborators shipped samples in one of three forms: frozen whole blood, isolated PBMCs, or DNA extracted from either of those sample types. Spanning cysteine to phenylalanine, the CDR3 consists of 14 amino acids. Just the 42-base CDR3 DNA is kept, in frame starting at base 1. The junction shows trimming of 5 bases on V and 2 bases on J, plus 13 bases between the germline ends. In the germline V gene, CDR1 corresponds to SGHRS and CDR2 to YFSETQ. This entry belongs to a study of blood T cell repertoires in COVID-19 (dated by TCRdb to the early 2020s). Concerning the study at large: The collaborator samples originated in the United States, Italy and Spain and spanned the acute and convalescent phases of COVID-19. The material from the prospective study consisted of cDNA or gDNA derived from T cells, B-cell-depleted T cells, or PBMCs. The repertoires were released in a freely available public database meant as a resource for research on the immune response to SARS-CoV-2. The dataset comprised deeply sampled blood TCRbeta repertoires from subjects exposed to, actively infected with, or recovered from COVID-19. Where available, HLA class I and class II types were taken from metadata supplied by the sample provider and were not determined by assay-based typing. The samples were drawn from two sources: the first 160 participants of the ongoing ImmuneRACE study, and 1,254 subjects contributed by 6 global collaborators. Sample metadata almost always included a de-identified subject ID, COVID-19 status, age in years and sex.

What the study reported, not specific to this receptor: How much clinical and demographic metadata was included differed by source and by participant, and the metadata was provided uncurated.

The sample consisted of peripheral blood. The receptor's source is a woman of 80 years or more with active or convalescent COVID-19. The sequence joins TRBV5-1 to TRBJ2-5; TRBD1 is a weak D gene call, 6 bases matching. DNA sequence: TGCGCCAGCAGACAGCCAGGGGCTCAAGAGACCCAGTACTTC. It codes for CASRQPGAQETQYF.